Listed here are 13 T cell receptor beta chains from one sample, sequenced in a study of control samples from healthy donors and cancer patients. Only in-frame clones appear in the TCRdb table, and some are missing; sequencing was by immunoSEQ multiplex PCR. The table shows 130,000 to 150,000 clones, with roughly 94% occurring only once. Source material: PBMCs. These receptors were collected from a man aged 60-69 years with colorectal cancer.

The chain combines TRBV24-1 with TRBJ2-5; TRBD1 aligns across 7 bases. Looked up from germline, CDR1 is KGHDR and CDR2 is SFDVKD. Losses at the gene ends were 5 bases for V and 2 bases for J; bases not matched to a gene: 4. This CDR3 has 14 residues. As DNA, the CDR3 is TGTGCCACCAGTGCAGGGGGAGAGCAAGAGACCCAGTACTTC. The encoded protein is CATSAGGEQETQYF.

The J gene is TRBJ1-1, the V gene TRBV11-2; 11 bases map to TRBD1. CDR3 length equals 17 residues. The V gene's germline CDR1 is SGHAT and CDR2 FQNNGV. V was pared by 0 bases and J by 4 bases, with 7 bases of the junction left unmatched. CDR3 sequence (DNA): TGTGCCAGCAGCTTAGATCCGGACAGGGGGCGCAGCACTGAAGCTTTCTTT. It codes for CASSLDPDRGRSTEAFF.

This chain connects TRBV14 to TRBJ2-2, with D perhaps TRBD2 (6 bases). The CDR3 spans 16 residues. Trimming shortened V by 6 bases and J by 1 base, and 15 bases separated the two germline ends. Germline V CDR1 and CDR2: SGHDN, FVKESK. This chain's CDR3 is CASSRSGGVNTGELFF. The CDR3 nucleotides read TGTGCCAGCAGTCGAAGCGGCGGGGTGAACACCGGGGAGCTGTTTTTT.

CDR3 sequence: CASSYSSGRYEQYF. CDR3 bases: TGTGCCAGCAGTTACTCGTCAGGGCGTTACGAGCAGTACTTC. This chain joins TRBV6-6 and TRBJ2-7, with D maybe TRBD1 (5 bases). V shed 0 bases and J shed 4 bases, with 10 bases lying between them. CDR1 is MNHNY and CDR2 is SVGAGI in the germline V gene (reference sequence). The CDR3 sequence is 14 residues long.

CDR3 sequence reads: CASTLLSTVNTEAFF. The CDR3 coding sequence is TGTGCCAGCACCCTCCTCTCGACGGTGAACACTGAAGCTTTCTTT. The V gene is TRBV11-2, the J gene TRBJ1-1; D gene unclear. The CDR3 has 15 residues. The germline V gene has CDR1 SGHAT and CDR2 FQNNGV. V was pared by 7 bases and J by 0 bases, with 15 bases between. The entire variable domain, with the rest obtained from reference TRBV11-2 and TRBJ1-1, is as follows: EAGVAQSPRYKIIEKRQSVAFWCNPISGHATLYWYQQILGQGPKLLIQFQNNGVVDDSQLPKDRFSAERLKGVDSTLKIQPAKLEDSAVYLCASTLLSTVNTEAFFGQGTRLTVV.

This chain joins TRBV5-1 and TRBJ2-5; D possibly matches TRBD1 or TRBD2 (5 bases each). V was clipped by 1 base and J by 3 bases, with 10 bases between them. The CDR3 extends over 14 amino acids. The germline gives CDR1 SGHRS, CDR2 YFSETQ. DNA for the CDR3: TGCGCCAGCAGCTTGCGGGGCGTAAAAGAGACCCAGTACTTC. Protein sequence: CASSLRGVKETQYF. Drawing the rest from reference TRBV5-1 and TRBJ2-5, the complete variable domain is KAGVTQTPRYLIKTRGQQVTLSCSPISGHRSVSWYQQTPGQGLQFLFEYFSETQRNKGNFPGRFSGRQFSNSRSEMNVSTLELGDSALYLCASSLRGVKETQYFGPGTRLLVL.

The chain couples TRBV20-1 to TRBJ1-2; D is uncertain. The CDR3 extends over 10 amino acids. The ends were cut back, 6 bases at V and 2 bases at J, with 4 bases in the middle. The germline V gene encodes CDR1 DFQATT and CDR2 SNEGSKA (reference sequence). The DNA of the CDR3 is TGCAGTGCACCCAACTATGGCTACACCTTC. Translation gives CSAPNYGYTF.

The rearrangement joins TRBV6-5 to TRBJ1-2; 7 bases line up with TRBD1. J was trimmed by 3 bases and V by 6 bases; bases with no gene match: 4. This CDR3 has 13 residues. Germline lookup yields CDR1 MNHEY and CDR2 SVGAGI. This chain's CDR3 is CASRPTGDYGYTF. The CDR3 nucleotides read TGTGCCAGCAGACCTACAGGGGACTATGGCTACACCTTC.

The V gene is TRBV19, the J gene TRBJ1-6; the D gene is possibly TRBD1 (6 bases). The V end lost 1 base, the J end lost 9 bases, and 10 bases lay between the germline ends. CDR3 size: 14 residues. Per germline, CDR1 LNHDA and CDR2 SQIVND (reference sequence). The CDR3 protein is CASSIGTGSSPLHF. CDR3 sequence (DNA): TGTGCCAGTAGTATAGGAACAGGGAGTTCACCCCTCCACTTT.

Concerning this clone itself: The conserved phenylalanine or tryptophan is not found at the CDR3 terminus, so this likely reflects a read error. V gene TRBV18 combines with J gene TRBJ1-6, with D perhaps matching TRBD1 (6 bases). Germline V lookup: CDR1 KGHSH, CDR2 LQKENI. Trimming took 5 bases from V and 6 from J, leaving 11 bases between them. The CDR3 extends over 14 amino acids. In DNA, the CDR3 is TGTGCCAGCTCATACCAACAGGGTAATTCACCCCTCCACCTT. Protein product: CASSYQQGNSPLHL.

V is TRBV14 and J is TRBJ2-7; D ambiguous. Germline loops: CDR1 SGHDN, CDR2 FVKESK. The ends were cut back, 1 base at V and 0 bases at J, with 7 bases in the middle. There are 14 residues in the CDR3. CDR3 amino acids: CASSQVPASYEQYF. CDR3 in DNA: TGTGCCAGCAGCCAAGTCCCCGCCTCCTACGAGCAGTACTTC.

V usage is TRBV3-1 (or the pseudogene TRBV3-2) and J usage is TRBJ2-5, with D perhaps matching TRBD2 (7 bases). Trimming left V 1 base short and J 5 bases short, with 14 bases between. CDR3 length: 15 amino acids. CDR1 LGHDT and CDR2 YNNKEL come from the germline V gene (reference sequence). In DNA form, the CDR3 reads TGTGCCAGCAGCCAAGGGGGGGGGCCTTCGGAGACCCAGTACTTC. Translating it yields CASSQGGGPSETQYF.

The chain carries TRBV6-4 and TRBJ1-2, with D hard to call. Trimming cost V 3 bases and J 5 bases, with 13 bases left between them. CDR3 length: 14 amino acids. Per germline, CDR1 MRHNA and CDR2 SNTAGT. CDR3 amino acids: CASSEFEGSYGYTF. DNA for the CDR3: TGTGCCAGCAGTGAATTCGAGGGTAGTTATGGCTACACCTTC.